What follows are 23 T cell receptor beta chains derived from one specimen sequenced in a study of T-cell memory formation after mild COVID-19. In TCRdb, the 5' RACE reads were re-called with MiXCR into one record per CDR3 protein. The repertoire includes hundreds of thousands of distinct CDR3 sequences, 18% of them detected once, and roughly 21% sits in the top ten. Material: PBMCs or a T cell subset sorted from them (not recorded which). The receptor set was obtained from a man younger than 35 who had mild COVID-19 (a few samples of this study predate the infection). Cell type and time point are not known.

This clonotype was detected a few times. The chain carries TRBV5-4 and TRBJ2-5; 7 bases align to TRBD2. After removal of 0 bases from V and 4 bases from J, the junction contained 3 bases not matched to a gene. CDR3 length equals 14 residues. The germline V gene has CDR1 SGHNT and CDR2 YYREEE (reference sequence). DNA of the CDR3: TGTGCCAGCAGCTTGGTGGGGGGGGTAGAGACCCAGTACTTC. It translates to CASSLVGGVETQYF.

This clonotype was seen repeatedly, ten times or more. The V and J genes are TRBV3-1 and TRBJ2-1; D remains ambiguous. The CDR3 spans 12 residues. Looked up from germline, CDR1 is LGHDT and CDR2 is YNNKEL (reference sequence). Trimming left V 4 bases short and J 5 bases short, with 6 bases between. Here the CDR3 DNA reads TGTGCCAGCAGCCCTAGGGACAATGAGCAGTTCTTC. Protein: CASSPRDNEQFF.

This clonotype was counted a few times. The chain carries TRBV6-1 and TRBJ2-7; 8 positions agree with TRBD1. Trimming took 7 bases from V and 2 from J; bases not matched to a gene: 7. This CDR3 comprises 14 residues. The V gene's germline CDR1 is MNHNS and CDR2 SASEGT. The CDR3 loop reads CASTIQGVTYEQYF. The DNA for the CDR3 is TGTGCCAGCACCATACAGGGGGTTACCTACGAGCAGTACTTC.

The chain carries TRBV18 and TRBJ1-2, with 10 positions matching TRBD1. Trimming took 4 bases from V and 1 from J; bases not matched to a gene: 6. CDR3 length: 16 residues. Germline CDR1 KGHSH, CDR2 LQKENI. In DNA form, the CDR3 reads TGTGCCAGCTCACGAGACAGGGGGCGTTTTAACTATGGCTACACCTTC. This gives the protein CASSRDRGRFNYGYTF.

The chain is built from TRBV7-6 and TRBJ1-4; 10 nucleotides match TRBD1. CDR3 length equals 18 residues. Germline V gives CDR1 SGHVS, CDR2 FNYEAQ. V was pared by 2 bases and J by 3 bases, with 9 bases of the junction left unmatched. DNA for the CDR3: TGTGCCAGCAGCTTACTTCCGACAGGGGGCAACGCTAATGAAAAACTGTTTTTT. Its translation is CASSLLPTGGNANEKLFF.

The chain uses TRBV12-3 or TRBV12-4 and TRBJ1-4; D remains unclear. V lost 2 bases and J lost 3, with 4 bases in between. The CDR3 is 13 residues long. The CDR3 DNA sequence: TGTGCCAGCAGTTTACAGGCTAATGAAAAACTGTTTTTT. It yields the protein CASSLQANEKLFF.

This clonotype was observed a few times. The chain's CDR3 is CASSRNGIRETQYF. The CDR3 DNA is TGTGCCAGCAGCCGGAACGGGATTCGCGAGACCCAGTACTTC. This chain joins TRBV14 and TRBJ2-5, with a weak D call TRBD2 (5 bases). The CDR3 length is 14 residues. CDR1 is SGHDN and CDR2 is FVKESK in the germline V gene. Trimming stripped 4 bases from V and 5 bases from J, with 14 bases between. The full variable domain, in which reference TRBV14 and TRBJ2-5 provide the parts outside the CDR3, is EAGVTQFPSHSVIEKGQTVTLRCDPISGHDNLYWYRRVMGKEIKFLLHFVKESKQDESGMPNNRFLAERTGGTYSTLKVQPAELEDSGVYFCASSRNGIRETQYFGPGTRLLVL.

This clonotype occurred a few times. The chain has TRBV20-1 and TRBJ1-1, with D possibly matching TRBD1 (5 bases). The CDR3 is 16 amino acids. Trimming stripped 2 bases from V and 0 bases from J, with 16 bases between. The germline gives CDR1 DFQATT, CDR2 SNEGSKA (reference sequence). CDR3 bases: TGCAGTGCTAGACGAGCGGCAGGGAGGATGAACACTGAAGCTTTCTTT. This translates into CSARRAAGRMNTEAFF.

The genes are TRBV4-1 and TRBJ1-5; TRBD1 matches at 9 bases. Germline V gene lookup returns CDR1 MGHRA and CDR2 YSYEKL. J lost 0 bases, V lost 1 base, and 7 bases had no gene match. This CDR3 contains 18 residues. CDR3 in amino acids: CASSQGRGTGTSNQPQHF. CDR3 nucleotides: TGCGCCAGCAGCCAAGGCCGTGGGACAGGGACTAGCAATCAGCCCCAGCATTTT.

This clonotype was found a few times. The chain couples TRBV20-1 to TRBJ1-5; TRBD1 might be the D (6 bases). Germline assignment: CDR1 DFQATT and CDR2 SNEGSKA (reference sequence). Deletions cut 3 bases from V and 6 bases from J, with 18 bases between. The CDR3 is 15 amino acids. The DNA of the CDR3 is TGCAGTGCTAGTGGGGGCAGGGGTCTCGCTCAGCCCCAGCATTTT. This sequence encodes CSASGGRGLAQPQHF.

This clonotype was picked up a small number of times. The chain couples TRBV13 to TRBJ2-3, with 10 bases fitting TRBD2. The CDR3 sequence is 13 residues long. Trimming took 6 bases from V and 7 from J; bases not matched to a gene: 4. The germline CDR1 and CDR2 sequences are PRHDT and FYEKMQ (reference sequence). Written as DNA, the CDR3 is TGTGCCAGCAGTACTAGCGGGGACTATACGCAGTATTTT. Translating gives CASSTSGDYTQYF.

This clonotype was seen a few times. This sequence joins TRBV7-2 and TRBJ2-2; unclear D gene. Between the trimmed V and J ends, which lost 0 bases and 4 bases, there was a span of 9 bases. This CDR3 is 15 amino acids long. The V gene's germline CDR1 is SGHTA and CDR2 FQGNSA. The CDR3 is CASSLAGQGTGELFF. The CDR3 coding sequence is TGTGCCAGCAGCTTAGCAGGGCAAGGCACCGGGGAGCTGTTTTTT.

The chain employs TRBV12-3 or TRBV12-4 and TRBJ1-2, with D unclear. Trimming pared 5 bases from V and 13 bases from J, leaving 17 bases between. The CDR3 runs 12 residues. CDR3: CASSGRPGGFTF. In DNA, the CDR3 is TGTGCCAGCAGTGGAAGACCCGGAGGTTTCACCTTC.

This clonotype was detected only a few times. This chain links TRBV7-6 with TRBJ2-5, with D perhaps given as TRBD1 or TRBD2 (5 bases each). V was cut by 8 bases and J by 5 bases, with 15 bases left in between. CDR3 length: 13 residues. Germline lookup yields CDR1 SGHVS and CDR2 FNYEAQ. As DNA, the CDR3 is TGTGCCAGCCAACGGGGCCAATCGGAGACCCAGTACTTC. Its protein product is CASQRGQSETQYF.

CDR3 region: CASSQDPAGYQETQYF. The CDR3 DNA is TGCGCCAGCAGCCAAGATCCGGCGGGGTACCAAGAGACCCAGTACTTC. J is TRBJ2-5 and V is TRBV4-1; TRBD2 is a possible D gene (6 bases). CDR3 length equals 16 residues. Looked up from germline, CDR1 is MGHRA and CDR2 is YSYEKL. With 0 bases removed from V and 0 bases from J, the gap between germline ends came to 11 bases.

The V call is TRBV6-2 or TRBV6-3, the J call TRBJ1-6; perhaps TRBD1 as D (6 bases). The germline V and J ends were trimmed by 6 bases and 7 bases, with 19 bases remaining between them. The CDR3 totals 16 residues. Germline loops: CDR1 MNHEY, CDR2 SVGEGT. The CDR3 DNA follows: TGTGCCAGCAGGCCGGCGGGGGCGGTTGAGAATTCACCCCTCCACTTT. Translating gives CASRPAGAVENSPLHF.

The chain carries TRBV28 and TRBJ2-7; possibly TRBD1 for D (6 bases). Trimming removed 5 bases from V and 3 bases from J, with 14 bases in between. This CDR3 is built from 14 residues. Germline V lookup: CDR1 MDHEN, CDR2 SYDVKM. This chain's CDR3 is CASSRDTRFYEQYV. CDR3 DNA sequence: TGTGCCAGCAGTCGGGACACGCGATTCTACGAGCAGTACGTC.

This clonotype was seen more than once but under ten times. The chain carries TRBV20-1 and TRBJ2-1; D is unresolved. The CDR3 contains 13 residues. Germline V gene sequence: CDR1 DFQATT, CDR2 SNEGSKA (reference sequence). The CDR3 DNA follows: TGCAGGTCGTACGACGTGGCCCGCAATGAGCAGTTCTTC. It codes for CRSYDVARNEQFF.

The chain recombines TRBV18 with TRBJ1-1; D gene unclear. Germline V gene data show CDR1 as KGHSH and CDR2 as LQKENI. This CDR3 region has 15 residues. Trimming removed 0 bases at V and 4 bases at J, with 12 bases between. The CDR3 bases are TGTGCCAGCTCACCACCTTATTCGAGGAGCACTGAAGCTTTCTTT. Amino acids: CASSPPYSRSTEAFF.

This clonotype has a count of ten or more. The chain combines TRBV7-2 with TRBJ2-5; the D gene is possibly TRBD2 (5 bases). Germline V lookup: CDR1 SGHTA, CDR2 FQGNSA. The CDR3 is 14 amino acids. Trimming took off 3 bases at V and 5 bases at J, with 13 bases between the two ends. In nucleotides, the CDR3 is TGTGCCAGCAGCTTGAGGCCTAGCCGGGAGACCCAGTACTTC. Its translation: CASSLRPSRETQYF.

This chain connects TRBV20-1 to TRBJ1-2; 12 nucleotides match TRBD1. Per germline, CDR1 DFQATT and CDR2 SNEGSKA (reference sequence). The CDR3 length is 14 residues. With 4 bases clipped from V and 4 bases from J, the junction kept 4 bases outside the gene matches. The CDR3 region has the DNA TGCAGTGCTATGCCGGGACAGGGGGCCTATGGCTACACCTTC. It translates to CSAMPGQGAYGYTF.

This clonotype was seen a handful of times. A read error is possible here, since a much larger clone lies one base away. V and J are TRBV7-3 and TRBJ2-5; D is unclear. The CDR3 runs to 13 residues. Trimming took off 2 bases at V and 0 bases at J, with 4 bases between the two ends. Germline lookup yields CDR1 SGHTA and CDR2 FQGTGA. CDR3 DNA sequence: TGTGCCAGCAGCTTAGCCTACCAAGAGACCCAGTACTTC. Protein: CASSLAYQETQYF. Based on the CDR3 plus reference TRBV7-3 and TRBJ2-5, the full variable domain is GAGVSQTPSNKVTEKGKYVELRCDPISGHTALYWYRQSLGQGPEFLIYFQGTGAADDSGLPNDRFFAVRPEGSVSTLKIQRTERGDSAVYLCASSLAYQETQYFGPGTRLLVL.

Here the CDR3 reads CASSQGLIGTGYTF. The CDR3 nucleotides are TGCGCCAGCAGCCAAGGGTTGATAGGGACTGGCTACACCTTC. The rearrangement links TRBV4-1 to TRBJ1-2; D is perhaps TRBD1 (5 bases). Trimming removed 1 base at V and 7 bases at J, with 13 bases between. The CDR3 length is 14 residues. In germline, CDR1 is MGHRA, CDR2 YSYEKL.